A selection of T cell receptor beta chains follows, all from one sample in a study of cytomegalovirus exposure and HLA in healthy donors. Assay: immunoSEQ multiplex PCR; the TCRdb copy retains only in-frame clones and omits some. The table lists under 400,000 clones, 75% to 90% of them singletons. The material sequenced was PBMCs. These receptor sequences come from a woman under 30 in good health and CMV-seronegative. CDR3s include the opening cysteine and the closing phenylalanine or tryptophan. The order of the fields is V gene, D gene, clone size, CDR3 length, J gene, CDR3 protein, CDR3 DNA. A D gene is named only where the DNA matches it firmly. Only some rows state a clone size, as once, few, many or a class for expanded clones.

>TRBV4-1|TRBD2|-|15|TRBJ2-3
CASNQGLAGGDTQYF
TGCGCCAGCAACCAGGGACTAGCGGGGGGAGATACGCAGTATTTT
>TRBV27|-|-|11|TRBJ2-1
CASMGRYEQFF
TGTGCCAGCATGGGGCGGTATGAGCAGTTCTTC
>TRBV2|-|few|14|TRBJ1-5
CASRLTEGNQPQHF
TGTGCCAGCCGTCTGACAGAAGGCAATCAGCCCCAGCATTTT
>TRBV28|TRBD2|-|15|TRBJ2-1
CASIPGGSSRNEQFF
TGTGCCAGCATCCCTGGCGGGAGTTCACGCAATGAGCAGTTCTTC
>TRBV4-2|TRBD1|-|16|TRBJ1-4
CASSQDVGQGGEKLFF
TGTGCCAGCAGCCAAGATGTGGGACAGGGGGGCGAAAAACTGTTTTTT
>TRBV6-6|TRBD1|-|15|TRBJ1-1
CASSSGQGRSTEAFF
TGTGCCAGCAGTTCTGGACAGGGAAGAAGCACTGAAGCTTTCTTT
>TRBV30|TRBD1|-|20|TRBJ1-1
CAWSVPWTGGKGRMNTEAFF
TGTGCCTGGAGTGTACCATGGACAGGGGGTAAGGGACGGATGAACACTGAAGCTTTCTTT
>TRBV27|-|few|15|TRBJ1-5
CASSWSGGPNQPQHF
TGTGCCAGCAGTTGGAGCGGGGGCCCGAATCAGCCCCAGCATTTT
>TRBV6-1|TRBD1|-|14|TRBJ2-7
CASSRTGVGYEQYF
TGTGCCAGCAGTAGAACAGGGGTGGGCTACGAGCAGTACTTC
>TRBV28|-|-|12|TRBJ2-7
CASRARVTEQYF
TGTGCCAGCAGGGCCAGGGTAACCGAGCAGTACTTC
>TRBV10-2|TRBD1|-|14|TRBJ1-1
CASRATGRNTEAFF
TGCGCCAGCAGGGCGACAGGGAGAAACACTGAAGCTTTCTTT
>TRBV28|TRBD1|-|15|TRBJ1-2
CASTRLGTGGIGYTF
TGTGCCAGCACTCGCCTCGGGACAGGGGGAATTGGCTACACCTTC
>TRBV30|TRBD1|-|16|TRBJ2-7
CAWSAGTGGRGYEQYF
TGTGCCTGGAGTGCAGGGACAGGGGGTAGGGGCTACGAGCAGTACTTC
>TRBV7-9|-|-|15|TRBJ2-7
CASSLVGQGPYEQYF
TGTGCCAGCAGCTTAGTGGGGCAGGGTCCCTACGAGCAGTACTTC
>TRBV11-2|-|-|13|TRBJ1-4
CASSLGANEKLFF
TGTGCCAGCAGCCTCGGGGCTAATGAAAAACTGTTTTTT
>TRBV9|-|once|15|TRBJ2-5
CASSPRQGVGETQYF
TGTGCCAGCAGCCCCCGTCAAGGGGTGGGGGAGACCCAGTACTTC
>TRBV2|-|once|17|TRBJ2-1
CASSVSPAGAQVGEQFF
TGTGCCAGCAGTGTTTCCCCAGCGGGTGCCCAAGTGGGTGAGCAGTTCTTC
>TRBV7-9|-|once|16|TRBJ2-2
CASSLLGAIDAGELFF
TGTGCCAGCAGCTTACTGGGCGCAATTGATGCCGGGGAGCTGTTTTTT
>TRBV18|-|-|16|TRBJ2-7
CASSRRFASEAYEQYF
TGTGCCAGCTCTCGGCGGTTTGCTAGCGAGGCCTACGAGCAGTACTTC
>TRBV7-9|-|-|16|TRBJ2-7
CASSSPAPGGRYEQYF
TGTGCCAGCAGCTCGCCGGCCCCCGGGGGTCGGTACGAGCAGTACTTC
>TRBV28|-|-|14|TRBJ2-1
CASSQDSAYNEQFF
TGTGCCAGCAGTCAGGACTCAGCCTACAATGAGCAGTTCTTC